This note documents a single T cell receptor beta chain sequence. The antigen it binds to is not known. The sample holds no much larger clone one base away, and base qualities are not on file. The data derive from a study of blood T cell repertoires in COVID-19 (dated by TCRdb to the early 2020s). In the study overall: Samples from collaborators originated in the United States, Italy and Spain and spanned both the acute and convalescent phases of COVID-19. The material from the prospective study consisted of cDNA or gDNA derived from T cells, B-cell-depleted T cells, or PBMCs. Subjects who had been exposed to COVID-19, were actively infected with it, or had recovered from it provided the deeply sampled blood TCRbeta repertoires that made up the dataset. A freely available public database, intended as a resource for researchers studying the immune response to SARS-CoV-2, is where the repertoires were released. Samples came from the ongoing ImmuneRACE study (first 160 participants) plus 1,254 subjects from 6 global collaborators. Nearly every sample came with metadata listing a de-identified subject ID, COVID-19 status, age in years and sex. Where available, HLA class I and class II types were obtained from metadata supplied by the sample provider rather than from assay-based typing.

From the cysteine through the phenylalanine, the CDR3 covers 15 amino acids. Of all the DNA, just the CDR3 is kept, 45 bases in frame from base 1. The germline V gene (reference sequence) supplies CDR1 MNHEY and CDR2 SMNVEV. V loses 6 bases at its end and J loses 4 bases; junction bases beyond the gene matches: 9. The immunoSEQ Assay, a bias-controlled multiplex PCR, was used to amplify TCRbeta CDR3 regions from genomic DNA. The authors processed their data as follows. The number of nucleated cells in each sample was estimated by amplification of reference gene primers within the assay. To quantify the absolute abundance of each unique TCRbeta CDR3 rearrangement, sequence reads were collapsed and filtered. For each sample, productive Simpson clonality was calculated as the square root of Simpson's diversity index over productive rearrangements. The table was pulled from immuneACCESS by TCRdb, which kept in-frame rearrangements only. Such tables lose some clones; where checked, under half of the loss comes from unresolved V genes, and the rest has no known cause. The D gene and trimming were derived from the DNA, and the V and J assignments and clone size from that table. The sample table holds 110,000 or so clones, of which around 81% were seen once. 8.5% to 12% of the sample belongs to the ten largest clones.

Paper-wide results and their limitations: How much clinical and demographic metadata was included differed by source and by participant, and the metadata was provided uncurated.

Collaborating institutions collected whole blood in K2EDTA tubes following their own protocols. For TCRbeta analysis, collaborators shipped samples in one of three forms: frozen whole blood, isolated PBMCs, or DNA extracted from either of those sample types. Sequencing used peripheral blood. The chain is assembled from TRBV27 and TRBJ1-2, with 9 central nucleotides matching TRBD1. The clonotype was recovered from a human donor in a cohort sampled during active COVID-19. CDR3 sequence: CASSPNTGGGYGYTF. The nucleotide sequence is TGTGCCAGCAGCCCGAATACAGGGGGCGGCTATGGCTACACCTTC.